These T cell receptor beta chains were read from a single sample in a study of molecular identifiers for immune sequencing clone quantification. One entry per CDR3 protein, called by TCRdb with MiXCR from the PCR reads. The sample holds about 36,000 distinct CDR3 sequences, less than 20% seen once. Source material: naive CD8+ T cells from blood, with Jurkat cell RNA spiked in. These receptor sequences come from a human donor in good health. Some libraries in this study had Jurkat cell RNA spiked in. CDR3s include the opening cysteine and the closing phenylalanine or tryptophan. D genes are given only for firm matches. Rows give clone size only sometimes, using once, few, many, or a class for an expanded clone.

clone_size j_call d_call v_call cdr3_aa cdr3_nt
many TRBJ2-3 NA TRBV7-9 CASSLARGPEYADTQYF TGTGCCAGCAGCTTAGCCAGGGGACCGGAATATGCAGATACGCAGTATTTT
NA TRBJ2-2 NA TRBV25-1 CASRGPPTGELFF TGTGCCAGCAGAGGGCCCCCGACCGGGGAGCTGTTTTTT
few TRBJ2-5 NA TRBV7-3 CASSSSSEQETQYF TGTGCCAGCAGCTCTTCTAGCGAACAAGAGACCCAGTACTTC
NA TRBJ2-5 NA TRBV27 CASRDPNRETQYF TGTGCCAGCCGGGATCCGAATCGAGAGACCCAGTACTTC
NA TRBJ2-1 NA TRBV20-1 CSARGARPSYNEQFF TGCAGTGCTAGAGGCGCTAGACCCTCCTACAATGAGCAGTTCTTC
few TRBJ1-2 NA TRBV19 CASGPPNYGYTF TGTGCCAGCGGACCCCCTAACTATGGCTACACCTTC
many TRBJ2-1 TRBD2 TRBV7-9 CASSFGGLAPNEQFF TGTGCCAGCAGCTTTGGGGGACTAGCTCCAAATGAGCAGTTCTTC
NA TRBJ2-7 TRBD1 TRBV23-1 CASYPGQDEAYEQYF TGCGCCAGCTACCCGGGACAGGACGAGGCGTACGAGCAGTACTTC
many TRBJ1-5 TRBD1 TRBV20-1 CSARDRGHRNQPQHF TGCAGTGCTAGGGACAGGGGACATCGCAATCAGCCCCAGCATTTT
many TRBJ1-4 NA TRBV7-2 CASTGGSIEKLFF TGTGCCAGCACAGGCGGCTCGATTGAAAAACTGTTTTTT
many TRBJ1-1 NA TRBV7-9 CASRNQGRTEAFF TGTGCCAGCAGGAATCAGGGAAGGACTGAAGCTTTCTTT
NA TRBJ2-1 TRBD2 TRBV29-1 CSVEREGRDEQFF TGCAGCGTTGAGCGGGAGGGCCGGGATGAGCAGTTCTTC
many TRBJ2-7 NA TRBV4-3 CASSQEKGSGLYEQYF TGCGCCAGCAGCCAAGAGAAGGGTTCCGGGCTCTACGAGCAGTACTTC
many TRBJ2-5 TRBD1 TRBV18 CASSHTTGWETQYF TGTGCCAGCTCACACACGACAGGGTGGGAGACCCAGTACTTC
many TRBJ2-4 TRBD1 TRBV29-1 CSVGTGVVKNIQYF TGCAGCGTGGGGACAGGGGTGGTCAAAAACATTCAGTACTTC
many TRBJ2-1 NA TRBV28 CASSPKSRGWDEQFF TGTGCCAGCAGTCCCAAGTCTCGAGGTTGGGATGAGCAGTTCTTC
many TRBJ2-2 NA TRBV12-3/TRBV12-4 CASSFAPSAGELFF TGTGCCAGCAGTTTCGCACCCTCGGCCGGGGAGCTGTTTTTT
many TRBJ1-4 NA TRBV4-2 CASSQGIGDSPYEKLFF TGTGCCAGCAGCCAAGGAATTGGCGACTCTCCTTACGAAAAACTGTTTTTT
many TRBJ1-5 NA TRBV7-9 CASSLSAGGNQPQHF TGTGCCAGCAGCTTATCAGCTGGAGGGAATCAGCCCCAGCATTTT
many TRBJ2-3 NA TRBV7-2 CASSWGAGISDTQYF TGTGCCAGCAGCTGGGGGGCGGGAATATCAGATACGCAGTATTTT
few TRBJ2-1 TRBD1 TRBV4-1 CASRYTGTGDGDEQFF TGCGCCAGCAGGTACACCGGGACAGGGGACGGGGATGAGCAGTTCTTC
many TRBJ2-3 TRBD2 TRBV9 CASSASGSGGRDTQYF TGTGCCAGCAGCGCTTCGGGAAGCGGGGGAAGAGATACGCAGTATTTT
NA TRBJ2-5 TRBD1 TRBV6-2/TRBV6-3 CASGQGAFGETQYF TGTGCCAGCGGACAGGGGGCATTTGGAGAGACCCAGTACTTC
many TRBJ1-6 TRBD1 TRBV28 CASSGTGEMGLHF TGTGCCAGCAGTGGGACAGGGGAAATGGGCCTCCACTTT
few TRBJ2-1 TRBD2 TRBV5-6 CASSFPGLAERNEQFF TGTGCCAGCAGTTTTCCGGGACTAGCGGAGCGGAATGAGCAGTTCTTC
many TRBJ2-7 TRBD2 TRBV20-1 CSARFGLAASYEQYF TGCAGTGCTAGATTCGGACTAGCCGCTTCCTACGAGCAGTACTTC
medium-sized TRBJ2-2 TRBD1 TRBV12-3/TRBV12-4 CASSDRVASTGELFF TGTGCCAGCAGCGACAGGGTGGCAAGCACCGGGGAGCTGTTTTTT
many TRBJ2-7 TRBD1 TRBV14 CASSGDRAYEQYF TGTGCCAGCAGCGGGGACAGGGCCTACGAGCAGTACTTC
many TRBJ2-5 NA TRBV7-8 CASTSGGRETQYF TGTGCCAGCACGTCCGGGGGTCGAGAGACCCAGTACTTC
NA TRBJ2-1 TRBD2 TRBV20-1 CSARGSSGAPSYNEQFF TGCAGTGCTAGAGGATCTAGCGGGGCCCCATCCTACAATGAGCAGTTCTTC
NA TRBJ2-7 NA TRBV21-1 CASSKEGLAGAYEQYF TGTGCCAGCAGCAAAGAGGGACTAGCGGGCGCTTACGAGCAGTACTTC
NA TRBJ2-7 NA TRBV7-9 CTSSSGSSCEQYF TGTACCAGCAGCTCCGGGAGCTCCTGCGAGCAGTACTTC
many TRBJ2-5 NA TRBV29-1 CSVVEVTQYF TGCAGCGTCGTTGAGGTGACCCAGTACTTC
many TRBJ2-3 NA TRBV7-2 CASSLGEKGSTDTQYF TGTGCCAGCAGCTTAGGTGAGAAGGGGAGCACAGATACGCAGTATTTT
many TRBJ2-1 TRBD1 TRBV27 CASSLQGAWVEQFF TGTGCCAGCAGCTTACAGGGGGCGTGGGTTGAGCAGTTCTTC
many TRBJ2-7 TRBD1 TRBV7-2 CASSLDGTGGHEQYF TGTGCCAGCAGCTTAGACGGGACAGGGGGACACGAGCAGTACTTC
many TRBJ2-5 NA TRBV3-1 CASSLSARVETQYF TGTGCCAGCAGCCTTTCGGCCCGAGTGGAGACCCAGTACTTC
many TRBJ2-7 NA TRBV7-6 CASSPGDGLEQYF TGTGCCAGCAGCCCCGGGGACGGTCTCGAGCAGTACTTC
many TRBJ2-7 TRBD1 TRBV7-9 CASSLEARTGDSYEQYF TGTGCCAGCAGCTTAGAAGCCCGGACAGGCGACTCCTACGAGCAGTACTTC
many TRBJ2-5 TRBD1 TRBV10-3 CAIRSDRGIFAETQYF TGTGCCATCAGATCGGACAGGGGCATTTTCGCAGAGACCCAGTACTTC
few TRBJ2-7 NA TRBV28 CASSVSSYEQYF TGTGCCAGCAGTGTTAGCAGCTACGAGCAGTACTTC
many TRBJ2-3 NA TRBV5-1 CASSLAQGGPDTQYF TGCGCCAGCAGCTTGGCTCAGGGGGGCCCAGATACGCAGTATTTT
NA TRBJ2-5 NA TRBV28 CASSLPGSTETQYF TGTGCCAGCAGTCTGCCGGGCAGCACGGAGACCCAGTACTTC
NA TRBJ1-1 NA TRBV20-1 CSATGPGWAGTEAFF TGCAGTGCCACCGGGCCGGGGTGGGCGGGCACTGAAGCTTTCTTT
few TRBJ2-2 NA TRBV5-1 CASKQGSGELFF TGCGCCAGCAAACAGGGCTCCGGGGAGCTGTTTTTT
once TRBJ2-7 NA TRBV5-4 CASSLEGDEQYF TGTGCCAGCAGCTTGGAGGGGGACGAGCAGTACTTC